This record covers a single T cell receptor (beta chain). Its antigen remains unidentified. Investigators spread the genomic DNA of each subset evenly over several immunoSEQ plates. Generated by immunoSEQ multiplex PCR, the TCRdb table keeps only in-frame clones and is missing some. The table has around 2.5 million clones, roughly 93% seen once. The V and J ends lost 2 bases and 2 bases, in that order; junction bases with no gene match: 5. The CDR3 covers 16 residues. Looked up from germline, CDR1 is SNHLY and CDR2 is FYNNEI. This sample is drawn from a study of shared clonotypes between healthy human individuals. Study conclusions and caveats: The represented genetic and exposure-history diversity was limited by the small number of donors.

Input material: naive CD4+ T cells from PBMCs. Subset in this sample: CD45RA+ positively selected. The source of this sequence is a man aged 18 to 29 in good health. Some clones in this sample may be carry-over from other donors' samples. The chain combines TRBV2 with TRBJ2-1; 8 nucleotides align to TRBD1. CDR3 sequence: CASSERPGQAYNEQFF. The CDR3 bases are TGTGCCAGCAGTGAACGCCCGGGACAGGCCTACAATGAGCAGTTCTTC.